This T cell receptor (beta chain) stems from a study of blood T cell repertoires in COVID-19. This clone came up once. The CDR3 extends over 16 amino acids. The V segment lost 5 bases and the J segment 9 bases; nucleotides outside the gene matches: 14. The germline gives CDR1 ENHRY, CDR2 SYGVKD. The data were produced by immunoSEQ multiplex PCR, yet TCRdb's version contains in-frame clones alone and is incomplete. The table includes 200,000 to 300,000 clones, nearly 85% detected once. The origin of this receptor is a human donor in a cohort sampled during active COVID-19. Input material: peripheral blood. The chain links TRBV10-3 to TRBJ1-5; 9 bases are shared with TRBD1. The CDR3, as DNA: TGTGCCATCAGTCCGTCCCGGGACAGGGCTCAAGGGCCCCAGCATTTT. This translates into CAISPSRDRAQGPQHF.